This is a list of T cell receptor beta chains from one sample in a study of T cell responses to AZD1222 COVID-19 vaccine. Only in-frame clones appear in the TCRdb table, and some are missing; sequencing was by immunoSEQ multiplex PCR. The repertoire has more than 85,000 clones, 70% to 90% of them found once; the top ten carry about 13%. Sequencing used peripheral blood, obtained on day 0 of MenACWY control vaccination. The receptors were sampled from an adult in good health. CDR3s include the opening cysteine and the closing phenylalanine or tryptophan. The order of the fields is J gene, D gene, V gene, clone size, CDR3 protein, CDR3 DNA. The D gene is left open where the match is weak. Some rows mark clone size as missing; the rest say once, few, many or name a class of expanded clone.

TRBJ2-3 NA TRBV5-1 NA CASGVDTDTQYF TGCGCCAGCGGGGTCGACACAGATACGCAGTATTTT
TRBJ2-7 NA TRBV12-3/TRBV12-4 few CASGAARYEQYF TGTGCCAGCGGCGCAGCAAGGTACGAGCAGTACTTC
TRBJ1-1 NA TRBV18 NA CASSPGGHGTEAFF TGTGCCAGCTCACCAGGGGGCCACGGCACTGAAGCTTTCTTT
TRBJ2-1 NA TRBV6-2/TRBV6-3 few CASSYSGGGYNEQFF TGTGCCAGCAGTTACTCCGGAGGGGGGTACAATGAGCAGTTCTTC
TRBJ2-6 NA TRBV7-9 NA CASSLAEAGANVLTF TGTGCCAGCAGCTTAGCGGAGGCTGGGGCCAACGTCCTGACTTTC
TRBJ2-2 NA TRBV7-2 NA CASSLMGLRNTGELFF TGTGCCAGCAGCTTAATGGGACTCAGGAACACCGGGGAGCTGTTTTTT
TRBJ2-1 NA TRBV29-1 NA CSVSVPQGGNEQFF TGCAGCGTTTCAGTACCCCAGGGGGGAAATGAGCAGTTCTTC
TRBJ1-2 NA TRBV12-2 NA CASRLICRGNCGYTF TGTGCAAGTCGCTTAATTTGTCGGGGTAATTGTGGCTACACCTTC
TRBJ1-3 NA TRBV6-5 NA CASTQGSGTGNTIYF TGTGCCAGCACACAAGGGTCAGGGACTGGAAACACCATATATTTT
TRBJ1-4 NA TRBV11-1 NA CASSVPGSNEKLFF TGTGCCAGCAGCGTACCGGGATCTAATGAAAAACTGTTTTTT
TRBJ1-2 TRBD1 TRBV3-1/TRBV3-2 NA CASSLLSQGAQGYTF TGTGCCAGCAGCCTACTCTCGCAGGGGGCGCAAGGCTACACCTTC
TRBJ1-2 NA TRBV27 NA CASSPGYGYTF TGTGCCAGCAGCCCGGGATATGGCTACACCTTC
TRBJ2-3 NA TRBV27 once CASSLQTVTDTQYF TGTGCCAGCAGTTTACAGACTGTCACAGATACGCAGTATTTT
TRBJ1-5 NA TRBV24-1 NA CACSRDSNQPQHF TGTGCCTGCTCCAGGGATAGCAATCAGCCCCAGCATTTT
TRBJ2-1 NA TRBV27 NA CASSSRDGRYNEQFF TGTGCCAGCAGTTCCCGGGACGGGAGATACAATGAGCAGTTCTTC
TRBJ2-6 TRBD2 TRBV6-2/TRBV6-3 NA CASSRLAGYRSGANVLTF TGTGCCAGCAGTCGTCTAGCGGGTTATCGCTCTGGGGCCAACGTCCTGACTTTC
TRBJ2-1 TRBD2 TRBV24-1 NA CATSDLREGSSYNEQFF TGTGCCACCAGTGATTTGAGGGAGGGAAGCTCCTACAATGAGCAGTTCTTC
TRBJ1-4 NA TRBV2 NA CASSETRDREGKLFF TGTGCCAGCAGTGAAACGCGTGACCGAGAGGGAAAACTGTTTTTT
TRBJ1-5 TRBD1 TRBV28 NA CASNQGGRDQPQHF TGTGCCAGCAATCAGGGGGGGCGGGATCAGCCCCAGCATTTT
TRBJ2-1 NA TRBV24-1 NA CATSGPDSEVNEQFF TGTGCCACCAGTGGCCCGGACAGTGAGGTCAATGAGCAGTTCTTC
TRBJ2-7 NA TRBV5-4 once CASSLTGSTAYEQYF TGTGCCAGCAGCCTAACCGGGTCAACAGCCTACGAGCAGTACTTC
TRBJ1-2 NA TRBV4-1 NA CASSQGFSANYGYTF TGCGCCAGCAGCCAGGGGTTTTCAGCTAACTATGGCTACACCTTC
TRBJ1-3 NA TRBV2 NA CASSVGQPRSGNTIYF TGTGCCAGCAGTGTTGGACAGCCCCGCTCTGGAAACACCATATATTTT
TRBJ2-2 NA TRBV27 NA CASSLFDTGELFF TGTGCCAGCAGTTTATTTGACACCGGGGAGCTGTTTTTT
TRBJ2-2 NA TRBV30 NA CAWSLLPTGTGELFF TGTGCCTGGAGCCTACTACCGACAGGCACCGGGGAGCTGTTTTTT
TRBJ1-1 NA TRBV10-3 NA CAISDGQMNTEAFF TGTGCCATCAGTGACGGACAGATGAACACTGAAGCTTTCTTT
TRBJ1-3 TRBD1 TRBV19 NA CASSTGWGQSSGNTIYF TGTGCCAGTAGTACTGGTTGGGGACAGAGCTCTGGAAACACCATATATTTT
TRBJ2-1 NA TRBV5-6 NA CASAGGRDSYNEQFF TGTGCCAGCGCCGGGGGGCGGGACTCCTACAATGAGCAGTTCTTC
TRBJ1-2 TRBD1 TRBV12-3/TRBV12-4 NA CASSTGGGYGYTF TGTGCCAGCAGTACAGGGGGGGGCTATGGCTACACCTTC
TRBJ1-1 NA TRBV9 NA CASSGPLQGRGPEAFF TGTGCCAGCAGCGGGCCCCTCCAGGGACGGGGGCCTGAAGCTTTCTTT
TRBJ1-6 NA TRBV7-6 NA CASSLAPQRNSPLHF TGTGCCAGCAGCTTAGCGCCACAGAGAAATTCACCCCTCCACTTT
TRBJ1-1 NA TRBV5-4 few CASSLDLQGPTEAFF TGTGCCAGCAGCTTGGATCTCCAGGGACCGACTGAAGCTTTCTTT
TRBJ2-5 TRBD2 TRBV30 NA CAWAGGGHQETQYF TGTGCCTGGGCTGGGGGGGGTCACCAAGAGACCCAGTACTTC
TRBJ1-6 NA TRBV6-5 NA CASSPIGQSNSPLHF TGTGCCAGCAGCCCGATAGGACAAAGTAATTCACCCCTCCACTTT
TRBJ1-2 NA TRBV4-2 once CASRLERGPYGYTF TGTGCCAGCAGACTCGAGCGGGGCCCCTATGGCTACACCTTC